Many counts were recorded for the clone carrying this T cell receptor (beta chain). Original processing methods: For nucleated cells, counts were estimated from reference gene primer amplification. Profiling relied on immunoSEQ multiplex PCR, and the TCRdb table lists in-frame clones only, not all of them. D and trimming were read from the DNA, whereas the V and J calls and clone size are those reported in that table. The profile covers approximately 240,000 clones, with under 85% appearing a single time and roughly 4% taken by the ten largest. The data originate from a study of blood T cell repertoires in COVID-19. Deletions cut 6 bases from V and 2 bases from J, with 13 bases between. Germline V gene lookup returns CDR1 MNHNY and CDR2 SVGAGI (reference sequence). The CDR3 contains 14 residues.

This chain links TRBV6-6 with TRBJ2-5; D uncertain. Sequenced sample: peripheral blood. The TCR sequence derives from a woman between 35 and 50 years old with active or convalescent COVID-19. The CDR3 bases are TGTGCCAGCAGGTTAGCCCAGAGACAAGAGACCCAGTACTTC. Amino acid sequence: CASRLAQRQETQYF.